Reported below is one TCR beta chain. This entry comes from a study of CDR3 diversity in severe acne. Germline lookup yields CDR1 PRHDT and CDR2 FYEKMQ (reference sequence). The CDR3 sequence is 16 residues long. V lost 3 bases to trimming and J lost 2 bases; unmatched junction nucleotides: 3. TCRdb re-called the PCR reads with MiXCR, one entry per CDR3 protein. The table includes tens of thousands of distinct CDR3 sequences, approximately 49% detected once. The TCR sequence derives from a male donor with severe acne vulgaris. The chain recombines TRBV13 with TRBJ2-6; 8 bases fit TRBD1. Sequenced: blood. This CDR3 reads CASSLTQGAGANVLTF. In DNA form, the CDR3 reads TGTGCCAGCAGCTTGACACAGGGGGCTGGGGCCAACGTCCTGACTTTC.